A single T cell receptor (beta chain) is shown here with its context. Its antigen is unknown. It was with random hexamers that roughly 0.45 to 1 ug RNA was reverse transcribed. Across 54 Vbeta and 13 Jbeta, immunoSEQ multiplex PCR amplified TCR beta CDR3. TCRdb fed the immunoSEQ multiplex PCR reads into MiXCR, producing one record per CDR3 protein. Seen here are some 450,000 distinct CDR3 sequences, approximately 85% observed once, and the top ten hold 0.12%. V lost 6 bases to trimming and J lost 0 bases, with 12 bases between them. The germline V gene encodes CDR1 SQVTM and CDR2 ANQGSEA. The CDR3 contains 13 residues. This sample was included in a study of CD8 T cells in Susac syndrome. Study outcomes and limitations: TCR sequencing and HLA analysis covered a relatively small number of individuals.

FACS was used to enrich TEMRA cells, whereas the CD8+ and CD4+ T cells were obtained by negative isolation. The V call is TRBV29-1, the J call TRBJ2-7; D uncertain. The TCR comes from a human donor with multiple sclerosis. The sequenced sample was CD8+ T cells from PBMCs. The CDR3 region is CSVTDGSSYEQYF. In DNA form, the CDR3 reads TGCAGCGTGACGGACGGAAGCTCCTACGAGCAGTACTTC.